The present TCR beta chain was sequenced within a study of T cells in Graves' hyperthyroidism and ophthalmopathy. Reasons for excluding patients were uncontrolled infection, other autoimmune disease, pregnancy or lactation. Orbital computed tomography, thyroid ultrasound, serum thyroxine and TRAb, and clinical symptoms together informed the diagnoses. It was at first hyperthyroidism diagnosis, before any ophthalmopathy symptoms, that the blood sample was taken. Amplified TCR beta CDR3 regions derived from RNA transcripts. HTBI primers were used for first-round RT-PCR of the TCR CDR3. MiXCR, applied by TCRdb to the multiplex PCR reads, yields one record per CDR3 protein. The data show hundreds of thousands of distinct CDR3 sequences, about 19% seen once. CDR1 is GTSNPN, CDR2 SVGIG, per germline (reference sequence). V shed 2 bases, J shed 1 base, and the junction held 3 bases outside the gene matches. CDR3 length: 14 amino acids.

This clonotype has a count of ten or more. The sequenced sample consisted of blood. V gene TRBV30 combines with J gene TRBJ1-2; 8 nucleotides match TRBD1. The clonotype comes from a woman in her forties or fifties with Graves' hyperthyroidism that later progressed to Graves' ophthalmopathy. This CDR3 reads CAWSRTGSNYGYTF. The CDR3 DNA is TGTGCCTGGAGTAGGACAGGGAGTAACTATGGCTACACCTTC.